The rows below give T cell receptor beta chains drawn from one sample of a study of T cells in localized non-small cell lung cancer. Sequenced by immunoSEQ multiplex PCR; TCRdb stores in-frame clones only, minus some. This sample yields 2,500 to 3,500 clones, of which roughly 29% are seen a single time; about 15% belongs to the top ten. The sample here was lung tumor tissue, taken before any cancer treatment. The receptors were sampled from a man aged 40-75 years with stage III lung adenocarcinoma. Both conserved end residues are part of each CDR3. The D gene is left open where the match is weak. Expanded clones get a size class; other rows say once, few or many, or leave the size out.

clone size	V gene	J gene	D gene	CDR3 length	CDR3 DNA	CDR3 protein
NA	TRBV19	TRBJ1-5	NA	15	TGTGCCAGTAGTCCCGGGCCTTCCCCGAATCAGCCCCAGCATTTT	CASSPGPSPNQPQHF
NA	TRBV25-1	TRBJ2-3	NA	14	TGTGCCAGCAGCCCCGGGAGAAGCACAGATACGCAGTATTTT	CASSPGRSTDTQYF
NA	TRBV5-1	TRBJ2-2	NA	16	TGCGCCAGCAGCTTGGGACCGGTCACGAACACCGGGGAGCTGTTTTTT	CASSLGPVTNTGELFF
NA	TRBV7-2	TRBJ2-2	TRBD2	13	TGTGCCAGCAGCTCGGGGGGAACCGGGGAGCTGTTTTTT	CASSSGGTGELFF
NA	TRBV5-1	TRBJ2-3	TRBD2	14	TGCGCCAGCAGCTTGGGCGGGGGGGCAGATACGCAGTATTTT	CASSLGGGADTQYF
few	TRBV9	TRBJ2-1	NA	13	TGTGCCAGCAGCGTTGGCGGACAGAGTGAGCAGTTCTTC	CASSVGGQSEQFF
NA	TRBV2	TRBJ1-4	NA	13	TGTGCCAGCAGGGGGGGCGTTGTCGGAAAACTGTTTTTT	CASRGGVVGKLFF
NA	TRBV11-3	TRBJ2-7	NA	14	TGTGCCAGCAGCTTAAGGGGGACTACTTACGAGCAGTACTTC	CASSLRGTTYEQYF
NA	TRBV28	TRBJ2-7	NA	15	TGTGCCAGCAGTTTACACCGGGACTTAACCTACGAGCAGTACTTC	CASSLHRDLTYEQYF
medium-sized	TRBV11-3	TRBJ1-6	NA	14	TGTGCCAGCAGCTTAGGACAGGATCTTTCACCCCTCCACTTT	CASSLGQDLSPLHF
NA	TRBV19	TRBJ1-1	NA	15	TGTGCCAGTAGCTCCCAGGGGCCAAGGAACACTGAAGCTTTCTTT	CASSSQGPRNTEAFF
medium-sized	TRBV11-3	TRBJ1-4	NA	15	TGTGCCAGCACTCGGACGGGGGCCTCTAATGAAAAACTGTTTTTT	CASTRTGASNEKLFF
few	TRBV9	TRBJ2-7	TRBD1	14	TGTGCCAGCATCGGGGACAGGGTCTCCTACGAGCAGTACTTC	CASIGDRVSYEQYF
NA	TRBV11-3	TRBJ2-3	NA	15	TGTGCCAGCAGCTTAGATCTCCGGGTCGAGATTACGCAGTATTTT	CASSLDLRVEITQYF
NA	TRBV9	TRBJ1-1	NA	13	TGTGCCAGCAGCCCAAAGGGGAACACTGAAGCTTTCTTT	CASSPKGNTEAFF
few	TRBV11-3	TRBJ1-3	NA	16	TGTGCCAGCAGCGAGAGGGGACGCCTCTCTGGAAACACCATATATTTT	CASSERGRLSGNTIYF
NA	TRBV6-8	TRBJ1-1	NA	13	TGTGCCAGCAGCCAGGGTGGGCACACTGAAGCTTTCTTT	CASSQGGHTEAFF
NA	TRBV19	TRBJ2-7	NA	13	TGTGCCAGTAGTAGAGCTCCCACCTACGAGCAGTACTTC	CASSRAPTYEQYF
NA	TRBV15	TRBJ2-3	TRBD2	16	TGTGCCACCAGCAGAGATGGCGCGGGAGGGACAGATACGCAGTATTTT	CATSRDGAGGTDTQYF
NA	TRBV5-1	TRBJ2-5	NA	14	TGCGCCAGCAGCTTTTTACCAGGGGTAGAGACCCAGTACTTC	CASSFLPGVETQYF
medium-sized	TRBV9	TRBJ2-1	TRBD1	17	TGTGCCAGCAGCGGGGAACCGACAGGGCGTACCTACAATGAGCAGTTCTTC	CASSGEPTGRTYNEQFF
large	TRBV28	TRBJ2-7	TRBD1	13	TGTGCCAGCAGTTTAGGGGACAGGGGCGAGCAGTACTTC	CASSLGDRGEQYF
NA	TRBV28	TRBJ1-6	NA	13	TGTGCCAGCAGTTCTATTTTTGGGGTCACCCTCCACTTT	CASSSIFGVTLHF
NA	TRBV6-8	TRBJ2-3	TRBD2	16	TGTGCCAGCTCCCGAATGGTAGCGGGAGCGGGAGATACGCAGTATTTT	CASSRMVAGAGDTQYF
NA	TRBV28	TRBJ1-5	NA	14	TGTGCCAGCTCGGAGATGCAGGGTCCTCAGCCCCAGCATTTT	CASSEMQGPQPQHF
NA	TRBV28	TRBJ1-5	NA	13	TGTGCCAGCAGTTTCACAAGAAATCAGCCCCAGCATTTT	CASSFTRNQPQHF
few	TRBV28	TRBJ2-3	TRBD1	15	TGTGCCAGCAGTCTAGCAAGGGGGCGATCAGATACGCAGTATTTT	CASSLARGRSDTQYF
few	TRBV11-3	TRBJ2-7	TRBD1	16	TGTGCCAGCAGCTTAAATGCCGGGACAGGGGCCCTCGAGCAGTACTTC	CASSLNAGTGALEQYF
few	TRBV6-8	TRBJ2-4	NA	18	TGTGCCAGCAGGATATACGCGGAGACAGAGGTGGCCAAAAACATTCAGTACTTC	CASRIYAETEVAKNIQYF
NA	TRBV11-3	TRBJ1-5	TRBD1	15	TGTGCCAGCAGCTTGATGACAGGGCCCAATCAGCCCCAGCATTTT	CASSLMTGPNQPQHF
few	TRBV12-2	TRBJ1-4	NA	15	TGTGCAAGTCGTCAGATGGGGACCTCAAATGAAAAACTGTTTTTT	CASRQMGTSNEKLFF
NA	TRBV2	TRBJ1-3	NA	14	TGTGCCAGCAGTGAGCGAGGAGGGGGAAACACCATATATTTT	CASSERGGGNTIYF
NA	TRBV19	TRBJ2-3	TRBD2	14	TGTGCCAGCTCTTCTAGCGGGATCACAGATACGCAGTATTTT	CASSSSGITDTQYF
NA	TRBV25-1	TRBJ2-3	TRBD2	17	TGTGCCAGCATCCCCCCGGGACTAGCGGGAGTGGGGGATACGCAGTATTTT	CASIPPGLAGVGDTQYF
few	TRBV9	TRBJ2-5	TRBD1	12	TGTGCCAGCAGACAGGGGAAAGAGACCCAGTACTTC	CASRQGKETQYF
few	TRBV6-8	TRBJ2-2	NA	15	TGTGCCAGCAGTCTACCCAGGCTCAACACCGGGGAGCTGTTTTTT	CASSLPRLNTGELFF
few	TRBV6-7	TRBJ2-4	NA	14	TGTGCCAGCAGTGAAGGCCCGGGGACGCACATTCAGTACTTC	CASSEGPGTHIQYF
NA	TRBV30	TRBJ2-4	NA	11	TGTGCCTGGAGCCAACTTGACATTCAGTACTTC	CAWSQLDIQYF
NA	TRBV28	TRBJ1-5	NA	12	TGTGCCAGCAGTCAGAGCAATCAGCCCCAGCATTTT	CASSQSNQPQHF
few	TRBV6-8	TRBJ1-6	NA	17	TGTGCCAGCAGTTACCCTCGGTACCCCGGTCCTCATTCACCCCTCCACTTT	CASSYPRYPGPHSPLHF
few	TRBV5-1	TRBJ1-1	NA	15	TGCGCCAGCAGCCGCTCCGGGACGGCGAACACTGAAGCTTTCTTT	CASSRSGTANTEAFF